These T cell receptor beta chains were read from a single sample in a study of CD4+ T cells in melanoma. Assay: immunoSEQ multiplex PCR; the TCRdb copy retains only in-frame clones and omits some. This sample's table has some 64 clones. The sequenced material came from cells sorted by PD-1 expression. The source of these receptors is a human donor with melanoma. Both conserved end residues are part of each CDR3.

>TRBJ2-5|TRBV19
CASSTGAQETQYF
>TRBJ1-2|TRBV12-2
CKSPRKTYGYTF
>TRBJ2-3|TRBV28
CASSFSRVADTQYF
>TRBJ2-1|TRBV5-1
CASSLSGTSDEQFF
>TRBJ2-3|TRBV7-9
CASSLGGAGGTDTQYF
>TRBJ1-4|TRBV4-2
CASSQGSRDRDEKLFF
>TRBJ1-2|TRBV6-4
CASCPDFGSTGGYTF
>TRBJ1-2|TRBV30
CAWSGTGHGYTF
>TRBJ2-3|TRBV4-2
CASSQVPAGEAQYF
>TRBJ2-3|TRBV7-8
CASSLDGGDRGTQYF
>TRBJ1-6|TRBV7-2
CASRGPNSPLHF
>TRBJ1-2|TRBV29-1
CIVDPPLGYTF
>TRBJ2-7|TRBV18
CASSQQRGQGASEQYF
>TRBJ2-7|TRBV7-9
CASSLGLPGEQYF
>TRBJ2-5|TRBV5-4
CASSSRGLETQYF
>TRBJ1-3|TRBV19
CASSNQGARNTIYF
>TRBJ2-5|TRBV7-3
CASSPTGQGETQYF
>TRBJ2-1|TRBV19
CASTRGALSYNEQFF
>TRBJ1-1|TRBV5-1
CASSLAATGRGYTEAFF
>TRBJ2-1|TRBV10-2
CASSEDRGEGEFF
>TRBJ2-2|TRBV5-1
CASGGIVNTGELFF
>TRBJ2-3|TRBV27
CAIKPLRTSSTDTQYF
>TRBJ1-2|TRBV2
CASSDEDGYTF
>TRBJ2-1|TRBV5-1
CASRPTTGTYNEQFF
>TRBJ1-6|TRBV4-2
CASSQDARTLHSPLHF
>TRBJ1-1|TRBV6-5
CASSRQGLTEAFF
>TRBJ2-7|TRBV18
CASSPIQVTYEQYF
>TRBJ2-5|TRBV6-1
CASSEGQPLGETQYF
>TRBJ2-5|TRBV7-7
CASSLGLGETQYF
>TRBJ2-6|TRBV6-1
CASSGAGTGGAGANVLTF
>TRBJ2-1|TRBV5-1
CASSWGLGSSYNEQFF
>TRBJ2-7|TRBV5-4
CASSFRIDPYEQYF
>TRBJ1-2|TRBV30
CAWSQGGTNYGYTF
>TRBJ1-2|TRBV10-3
CAISDQGARGYGYTF
>TRBJ2-7|TRBV5-7
CASSLADVEQGAYEQYF
>TRBJ1-1|TRBV27
CASSLFSLEGKGTEAFF